This T cell receptor (beta chain) is drawn from a study of spatial heterogeneity in lung cancer. Study-wide findings and caveats: Ubiquitous expanded tumor TCRs were seen in blood more at resection than at follow-up.

Individual TCR cDNA molecules each bore their own unique molecular identifier. TCRdb re-called the 5' RACE reads through MiXCR, storing one row per CDR3 protein. Of tens of thousands of distinct CDR3 sequences in the sample, around 7% are singletons; the top ten hold under 30%. As to time point: sample taken at primary tumor resection. Samples were donated by 72 untreated early-stage non-small cell lung cancer patients. No cell sorting; template was whole RNA from tumor, lung tissue or PBMC. For this clonotype: Its specificity is not known. A single base separates this from a much larger clone, so it may be a read error.

Trimming took 7 bases from V and 5 from J; bases not matched to a gene: 11. CDR1 and CDR2 (germline): ENHRY, SYGVKD. The CDR3 sequence is 17 residues long. The TCR was taken from a male donor with early-stage non-small cell lung cancer. The rearrangement uses TRBV10-3 and TRBJ2-3; 14 positions agree with TRBD2. The sequencing used PBMCs, collected at surgery. The CDR3 here is CAINSPGTSGSVDTQYF. The CDR3 DNA sequence: TGTGCCATCAATAGCCCCGGGACTAGCGGGAGTGTAGATACGCAGTATTTT.